A selection of T cell receptor beta chains follows, all from one sample in a study of blood T cells in healthy people across ages. Each CDR3 protein is one row after TCRdb ran MiXCR on the 5' RACE reads. The sample includes around 990,000 distinct CDR3 sequences, around two fifths seen only once; the top ten take under 15%. Sample: blood. Receptors originate from a man aged 18 to 30 in good health. Both conserved end residues are part of each CDR3. The order of the fields is D gene, J gene, V gene, clone size, CDR3 DNA, CDR3 protein. A D gene is named only where the DNA matches it firmly. Some rows mark clone size as missing; the rest say once, few, many or name a class of expanded clone.

>TRBD1|TRBJ1-2|TRBV20-1|many
TGCAGTGCTAGATCCGGACAGGGGGCTAACTATGGCTACACCTTC
CSARSGQGANYGYTF
>TRBD2|TRBJ2-1|TRBV10-3|-
TGTGCCACCTCCGGGACTAGCGGGATTGGATCGAATGAGCAGTTCTTC
CATSGTSGIGSNEQFF
>-|TRBJ2-1|TRBV5-1|-
TGCGCCAGCAGTTTCCAGGGGACCTACTACAATGAGCAGTTCTTC
CASSFQGTYYNEQFF
>TRBD2|TRBJ2-1|TRBV6-4|-
TGTGCCAGCAGTGAGGTCGGGGGACTAGCAAATACTCCCTCCTACAATGAGCGGTTCTTC
CASSEVGGLANTPSYNERFF
>-|TRBJ2-1|TRBV10-3|-
TGTGCCATCGCACGCGAGAGCTCCTACAATGAGCAGTTCTTC
CAIARESSYNEQFF
>-|TRBJ1-1|TRBV5-1|few
TGCGCCAGCAGCTTCTCGGAGTTATTGAACACTGAAGCTTTCTTT
CASSFSELLNTEAFF
>-|TRBJ2-1|TRBV20-1|-
TGCAGTGCTAGTCTGGCGAGCGGGTACAATGAGCAGTTCTTC
CSASLASGYNEQFF
>-|TRBJ2-1|TRBV4-1|many
TGCGCCAGCAGCCGCAAGGGGGATGGCAATTCCAATGAGCAGTTCTTC
CASSRKGDGNSNEQFF
>TRBD1|TRBJ2-1|TRBV27|few
TGTGCCAGCAGTTTAACGGGGACAGGGTCATCCGAGCAGTTCTTC
CASSLTGTGSSEQFF
>-|TRBJ2-1|TRBV2|-
TGTGCCGTTGGGAATGAGCAGTTCTTC
CAVGNEQFF
>TRBD1|TRBJ2-6|TRBV29-1|-
TGCAGCGTGTACAGCTCCGGGACAGGGAGTGGGGCCAACGTCCTGACTTTC
CSVYSSGTGSGANVLTF
>-|TRBJ2-2|TRBV4-3|-
TGCGCCAGCAGCCAAGAATACAGCCGGACCGGGGAGCTGTTTTTT
CASSQEYSRTGELFF
>-|TRBJ2-7|TRBV15|-
TGTGCCACCAGCAGAGATAGCGTCCGCTACGAGCAGTACTTC
CATSRDSVRYEQYF
>-|TRBJ2-3|TRBV20-1|few
TGCAGTGCTAGGGATGGAACGCAGTATTTT
CSARDGTQYF
>-|TRBJ2-2|TRBV27|few
TGTGCCAGCAGGCCACAGGACGCGACCCTCAGCCGGGAGCTGTTTTTT
CASRPQDATLSRELFF
>-|TRBJ1-6|TRBV7-2|-
TGTGCCAGCAGCTTACAGGGACCGCGCTATAATTCACCCCTCCACTTT
CASSLQGPRYNSPLHF
>TRBD1|TRBJ1-1|TRBV7-9|-
TGTGCCAGCAGGACCGGGACAGGGGGCGCAGGAACTGAAGCTTTCTTT
CASRTGTGGAGTEAFF
>-|TRBJ1-1|TRBV7-9|few
TGTGCCAGCAGCCTCCGGGAGGAGAACACTGAAGCTTTCTTT
CASSLREENTEAFF
>TRBD1|TRBJ2-3|TRBV3-1|-
TGTGCCAGCAGCCAAGATGTCGGTGGGACAGGGGAAATTACAGATACGCAGTATTTT
CASSQDVGGTGEITDTQYF
>-|TRBJ2-1|TRBV9|-
TGTGCCAGCAGCGTAGACGTGCGAAATGAGCAGTTCTTC
CASSVDVRNEQFF
>-|TRBJ1-4|TRBV12-3/TRBV12-4|-
TGTGCCAGCAGTCTCCGACAAATGAAGGAAAAACTGTTTTTT
CASSLRQMKEKLFF
>TRBD2|TRBJ2-1|TRBV20-1|-
TGCAGTGCTAGTACTAGCGGGGGGCACGTCTCCTACAATGAGCAGTTCTTC
CSASTSGGHVSYNEQFF
>-|TRBJ2-5|TRBV7-2|few
TGTGCCAGCAGCTTAGCGACTAGTAGAGAGACCCAGTACTTC
CASSLATSRETQYF
>-|TRBJ2-7|TRBV20-1|-
TGCAGTGCCAGGAGCCAGGACCCCTACGAGCAGTACTTC
CSARSQDPYEQYF
>-|TRBJ1-2|TRBV5-5|-
TGTGCCAGCAGCTTGGCCAGCAGGGTGGCGGAATATGGCTACACCTTC
CASSLASRVAEYGYTF
>-|TRBJ1-2|TRBV7-9|few
TGTGCCAGCAGCTTACCAACCGGGAGCCTCATTGGCTACACCTTC
CASSLPTGSLIGYTF
>-|TRBJ2-7|TRBV7-2|few
TGTGCCAGCAGCTCAGCACGGGGTTTCACCTACGAGCAGTACTTC
CASSSARGFTYEQYF
>TRBD1|TRBJ2-3|TRBV4-3|-
TGCGCCAGCAGCCAAGATCCGACAGGGAGCACAGATACGCAGTATTTT
CASSQDPTGSTDTQYF
>-|TRBJ1-5|TRBV7-2|-
TGTGCCAGCAGCTCGCAGGGGTCTGGGAGTCAGCCCCAGCATTTT
CASSSQGSGSQPQHF
>TRBD1|TRBJ1-4|TRBV30|-
TGTGCCTGGAGTTCTGACAGGGGGGAAAAACTGTTTTTT
CAWSSDRGEKLFF
>TRBD2|TRBJ2-1|TRBV29-1|-
TGCAGCGTTGTTTTAGCGGGAGGGCCGAACAATGAGCAGTTCTTC
CSVVLAGGPNNEQFF
>-|TRBJ1-5|TRBV4-1|-
TGCGCCAGCAGCCGTACTCCGGCTCCTGGGGGAAGCAATCAGCCCCAGCATTTT
CASSRTPAPGGSNQPQHF
>-|TRBJ1-5|TRBV7-2|few
TGTGCCAGCAGCGGGGAATCGGGCAATCAGCCCCAGCATTTT
CASSGESGNQPQHF
>TRBD2|TRBJ2-3|TRBV5-4|-
TGTGCCAGCAGCCCTCCACCGACTAGCGGGGTTACAGATACGCAGTATTTT
CASSPPPTSGVTDTQYF
>-|TRBJ2-2|TRBV7-9|-
TGTGCCAGCAGCTCAGCGAGGGGAGACGGGGAGCTGTTTTTT
CASSSARGDGELFF
>-|TRBJ2-7|TRBV29-1|-
TGCAGCGTTGAAGAGAACTCCTACGAGCAGTACTTC
CSVEENSYEQYF
>-|TRBJ2-3|TRBV7-3|once
TGTGCCAGCAGCCCCGGGGCAGGGAGTACAGATACGCAGTATTTT
CASSPGAGSTDTQYF
>-|TRBJ1-2|TRBV27|-
TGTGCCAGCAGTCCGCGGACAGACATGCCCCATGGCTACACCTTC
CASSPRTDMPHGYTF
>-|TRBJ2-7|TRBV20-1|few
TGCAGTGCTAGTTGGGTAACCGAGCAGTACTTC
CSASWVTEQYF
>TRBD2|TRBJ2-5|TRBV20-1|-
TGCAGTGCTGTAGGGAGGAGGGACTACTACAATGAGCAGTACTTC
CSAVGRRDYYNEQYF
>-|TRBJ1-1|TRBV9|-
TGTGCCAGCACGAGAGTCAGACGGGGAAACACTGAAGCTTTCTTT
CASTRVRRGNTEAFF
>TRBD2|TRBJ2-5|TRBV20-1|few
TGCAGTGCTAGATTGGGGGGGGACCCTCAAGAGACCCAGTACTTC
CSARLGGDPQETQYF
>-|TRBJ1-1|TRBV9|-
TGTGCCAGCAGCGGAGGTGGGACTAACACTGAAGCTTTCTTT
CASSGGGTNTEAFF
>TRBD1|TRBJ2-2|TRBV12-3/TRBV12-4|once
TGTGCCAGCCTGGGACAGTCTTTCTTCAACACCGGGGAGCTGTTTTTT
CASLGQSFFNTGELFF
>-|TRBJ1-1|TRBV10-3|-
TGTGCCATCAGTGAGGAAGGAGCGATGAACACTGAAGCTTTCTTT
CAISEEGAMNTEAFF
>-|TRBJ2-7|TRBV9|-
TGTGCCAGCAGCGTAGGGGGCCCGAGTTCCTACGAGCAGTACTTC
CASSVGGPSSYEQYF
>TRBD1|TRBJ1-4|TRBV10-3|-
TGTGCCATCAGTGATGGCAGGGGGAGCGGTAATGAAAAACTGTTTTTT
CAISDGRGSGNEKLFF
>-|TRBJ2-7|TRBV29-1|many
TGCAGCGTTGGGGGAAGTGACGAGCAGTACTTC
CSVGGSDEQYF